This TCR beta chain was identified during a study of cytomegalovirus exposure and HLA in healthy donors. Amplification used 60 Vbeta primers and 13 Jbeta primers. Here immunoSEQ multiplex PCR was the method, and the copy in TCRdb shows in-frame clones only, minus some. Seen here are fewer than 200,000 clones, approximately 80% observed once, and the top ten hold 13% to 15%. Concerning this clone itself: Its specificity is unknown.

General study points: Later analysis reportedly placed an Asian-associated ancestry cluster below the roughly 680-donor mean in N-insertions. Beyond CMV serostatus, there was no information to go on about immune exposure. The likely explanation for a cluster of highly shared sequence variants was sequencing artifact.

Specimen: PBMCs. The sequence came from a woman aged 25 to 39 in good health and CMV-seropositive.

The CDR3 sequence: CASSPPGLAYNEQFF. As DNA, the CDR3 is TGTGCCAGCAGCCCACCGGGACTAGCATACAATGAGCAGTTCTTC. The chain couples TRBV7-6 to TRBJ2-1; 9 positions agree with TRBD2. This CDR3 comprises 15 residues. CDR1 and CDR2 from the germline V gene are SGHVS and FNYEAQ. V dropped 5 bases and J dropped 4; count of bases not matched to a gene: 6.